This T cell receptor (beta chain) is from a study of molecular identifiers for immune sequencing clone quantification. Previously described methods and listed TCR primers were used for bulk TCR libraries. TCRdb used MiXCR to reprocess the PCR reads, holding one entry per CDR3 protein. The sample contains 550,000 to 750,000 distinct CDR3 sequences, around 20% of which appear only once. This clonotype showed up many times. The target antigen is unknown. RNA fractions of 10%, 30% or 50% and roughly 18,000 to 1,000,000 sorted cells were the source of naive CD8 libraries. V was cut by 5 bases and J by 6 bases, with 9 bases left in between. The CDR3 runs to 12 residues. Germline CDR1 and CDR2: SEHNR and FQNEAQ (reference sequence). Study-level results: Amid some 900,000 naive cells, spiked Jurkat TCR RNA from one cell was reportedly still detectable. Because of identical TCR molecules sharing a barcode, sizes of highly expanded clones could be underestimated.

The sample taken for sequencing was naive CD8+ T cells from blood, with Jurkat cell RNA spiked in. Regarding subset: FACS-sorted CD8+CD4-CCR7+CD45RA+ naive T cells. The clonotype was recovered from a human donor in good health. Some libraries in this study had Jurkat cell RNA spiked in. V and J are TRBV7-9 and TRBJ2-3; the D gene is possibly TRBD1 (6 bases). The CDR3 spells CASSQGPDTQYF. The CDR3 region has the DNA TGTGCCAGCAGCCAGGGGCCGGATACGCAGTATTTT. Full variable domain (missing parts from reference TRBV7-9 and TRBJ2-3): DTGVSQNPRHKITKRGQNVTFRCDPISEHNRLYWYRQTLGQGPEFLTYFQNEAQLEKSRLLSDRFSAERPKGSFSTLEIQRTEQGDSAMYLCASSQGPDTQYFGPGTRLTVL.